The sequence of this T cell receptor (beta chain) was determined in a study of T cell changes during pregnancy in multiple sclerosis. Only one count was recorded for this clone. Profiling relied on immunoSEQ multiplex PCR, and the TCRdb table lists in-frame clones only, not all of them. This sample has just over 90,000 clones, with roughly 91% found just once. CDR1 and CDR2 (germline): MGHDK, SYGVNS. The CDR3 contains 14 residues. The V end lost 1 base, the J end lost 3 bases, and 9 bases lay between the germline ends. The TCR originated in a female donor in good health, enrolled as a control in a pregnancy study. The sample was peripheral blood, taken after pregnancy. The rearrangement uses TRBV25-1 and TRBJ1-1, with a possible D match to TRBD1 (5 bases). CDR3: CASSESWGYTEAFF. As DNA, the CDR3 is TGTGCCAGCAGTGAATCTTGGGGCTACACTGAAGCTTTCTTT.